Listed here are 25 T cell receptor beta chains from one sample, sequenced in a study of CD8+ T cells in alopecia areata. The treatment: oral pan-JAK inhibitor, 5-10 mg twice daily. Sequencing relied on a cDNA template that was reverse transcribed from extracted RNA. The repertoire was sequenced with immunoSEQ multiplex PCR; TCRdb's copy has only in-frame clones and lacks some. This sample has 110,000 to 150,000 clones, with nearly 55% found just once. This material consisted of CD8+ T cells sorted from blood, taken at week 4, from a patient treated with tofacitinib. The receptors were sampled from a human donor with alopecia areata.

The chain has TRBV29-1 and TRBJ2-1, with D hard to call. V lost 4 bases to trimming and J lost 2 bases, with 3 bases between them. Germline CDR1 and CDR2: SQVTM and ANQGSEA. The CDR3 extends over 11 amino acids. CDR3 in amino acids: CSVAAYNEQFF. CDR3 nucleotide sequence: TGCAGCGTTGCAGCCTACAATGAGCAGTTCTTC.

This chain joins TRBV5-6 and TRBJ2-7; D remains ambiguous. The V gene's germline CDR1 is SGHDT and CDR2 YYEEEE. CDR3 length: 12 amino acids. Trimming took 0 bases from V and 6 from J, leaving 7 bases between them. In nucleotides, the CDR3 is TGTGCCAGCAGCTTGGAAGGCAGCGAGCAGTACTTC. It codes for CASSLEGSEQYF.

V is TRBV6-5 and J is TRBJ2-6; no reliable D call. V lost 3 bases and J 0 bases, leaving 6 bases between the germline ends. The CDR3 sequence is 15 residues long. Per germline, CDR1 MNHEY and CDR2 SVGAGI. The CDR3, as DNA: TGTGCCAGCAGTTATGGCCTCTCTGGGGCCAACGTCCTGACTTTC. This codes for CASSYGLSGANVLTF.

V gene TRBV27 combines with J gene TRBJ1-2; possibly TRBD1 for D (5 bases). Germline V gene data show CDR1 as MNHEY and CDR2 as SMNVEV (reference sequence). V shed 0 bases and J shed 2 bases, with 7 bases lying between them. The CDR3 runs 14 residues. The CDR3 DNA reads as TGTGCCAGCAGTTTATCGTCAGGGAACTATGGCTACACCTTC. This translates into CASSLSSGNYGYTF.

This clone occurred a few times. V gene TRBV14 combines with J gene TRBJ2-1; either TRBD1 or TRBD2 may supply D (5 bases each). V lost 7 bases to trimming and J lost 2 bases, with 18 bases between them. This CDR3 region has 16 residues. Germline V gene sequence: CDR1 SGHDN, CDR2 FVKESK. Here the CDR3 reads CASNLRQGDAYNEQFF. In DNA, the CDR3 is TGTGCCAGCAACCTAAGGCAGGGAGACGCCTACAATGAGCAGTTCTTC. Full variable domain (outside the CDR3, taken from reference TRBV14 and TRBJ2-1): EAGVTQFPSHSVIEKGQTVTLRCDPISGHDNLYWYRRVMGKEIKFLLHFVKESKQDESGMPNNRFLAERTGGTYSTLKVQPAELEDSGVYFCASNLRQGDAYNEQFFGPGTRLTVL.

The chain joins TRBV4-2 to TRBJ1-2; 8 bases line up with TRBD1. From germline, CDR1 is LGHNA and CDR2 YNFKEQ. J gave up 0 bases and V 4 bases, and 7 bases lay outside the gene matches. The CDR3 contains 16 residues. The CDR3 loop reads CASSPLGTGANYGYTF. The CDR3 bases are TGTGCCAGCAGCCCTTTAGGGACAGGAGCTAACTATGGCTACACCTTC.

V is TRBV9 and J is TRBJ2-3; D is possibly TRBD1 (5 bases). V lost 4 bases, J lost 5 bases, and 11 bases lay in between. CDR1 is SGDLS and CDR2 is YYNGEE in the germline V gene. The CDR3 has 13 amino acids. CDR3 loop: CASSIQGEDTQYF. The CDR3 DNA sequence: TGTGCCAGCAGCATCCAAGGGGAAGATACGCAGTATTTT. Full variable domain (missing parts from reference TRBV9 and TRBJ2-3): DSGVTQTPKHLITATGQRVTLRCSPRSGDLSVYWYQQSLDQGLQFLIQYYNGEERAKGNILERFSAQQFPDLHSELNLSSLELGDSALYFCASSIQGEDTQYFGPGTRLTVL.

The chain is built from TRBV7-2 and TRBJ2-3; TRBD2 matches at 7 bases. The germline gives CDR1 SGHTA, CDR2 FQGNSA. The CDR3 loop spans 14 amino acids. The V segment lost 8 bases and the J segment 0 bases; nucleotides outside the gene matches: 5. The CDR3 spells CASYVAGSTDTQYF. The CDR3 bases are TGTGCCAGCTACGTAGCGGGTAGCACAGATACGCAGTATTTT.

This clone was recorded a few times. The chain has TRBV4-3 and TRBJ1-6; D perhaps matches TRBD1 (5 bases). The CDR3 contains 14 residues. The germline CDR1 and CDR2 sequences are LGHNA and YSLEER. With 0 bases removed from V and 9 bases from J, the gap between germline ends came to 9 bases. The CDR3 spells CASSQDFGASPLHF. CDR3 sequence (DNA): TGCGCCAGCAGCCAAGATTTCGGGGCTTCACCCCTCCACTTT.

The rearrangement joins TRBV9 to TRBJ1-6, with 7 bases that match TRBD1. With V trimmed by 0 bases and J by 2 bases, 5 bases remained unmatched. Germline assignment: CDR1 SGDLS and CDR2 YYNGEE. This CDR3 has 17 residues. The CDR3 bases are TGTGCCAGCAGCGTAGAGGACAGGTCGGCCTATAATTCACCCCTCCACTTT. This encodes CASSVEDRSAYNSPLHF.

Only a few counts were recorded for this clone. The chain uses TRBV7-3 and TRBJ2-3; 9 bases are a match to TRBD1. J lost 5 bases, V lost 4 bases, and 16 bases had no gene match. CDR3 length: 18 residues. Germline V lookup: CDR1 SGHTA, CDR2 FQGTGA. For the CDR3, the DNA is TGTGCCAGCAGCTCTAACCGTATCGGACAGGGGATTCTAGATACGCAGTATTTT. Its protein is CASSSNRIGQGILDTQYF.

This chain uses TRBV4-3 with TRBJ1-2; D unresolved. V lost 0 bases and J 4 bases, leaving 6 bases between the germline ends. Looked up from germline, CDR1 is LGHNA and CDR2 is YSLEER. This CDR3 is 13 amino acids long. The CDR3 is CASSQDVGYGYTF. CDR3 DNA sequence: TGCGCCAGCAGCCAAGATGTCGGCTATGGCTACACCTTC.

This clone was recorded a few times. The chain joins TRBV30 to TRBJ2-2, with 9 bases fitting TRBD1. The germline CDR1 and CDR2 sequences are GTSNPN and SVGIG (reference sequence). The CDR3 is 14 residues long. V was clipped by 4 bases and J by 6 bases; unmatched bases: 6. Written as DNA, the CDR3 is TGTGCCTGGAATGGACAGGGGAGGGCCGGGGAGCTGTTTTTT. Translating gives CAWNGQGRAGELFF.

This clone was seen a few times. The rearrangement joins TRBV7-9 to TRBJ1-1; TRBD1 agrees at 7 bases. The ends lost 0 bases at V and 4 bases at J; junction bases unmatched: 5. This CDR3 spans 15 amino acids. CDR1 SEHNR and CDR2 FQNEAQ come from the germline V gene (reference sequence). The CDR3 reads CASSLAGQGGTEAFF. DNA for the CDR3: TGTGCCAGCAGCTTAGCCGGCCAGGGGGGCACTGAAGCTTTCTTT.

This rearrangement joins TRBV7-2 to TRBJ2-1; 10 bases agree with TRBD2. There are 14 residues in the CDR3. Trimming took 2 bases from V and 9 from J; bases not matched to a gene: 4. Germline assignment: CDR1 SGHTA and CDR2 FQGNSA. DNA for the CDR3: TGTGCCAGCAGCTTAACGGTAGCGGGGGGTGAGCAGTTCTTC. It translates to CASSLTVAGGEQFF.

The V and J genes are TRBV13 and TRBJ2-1, with D hard to call. This CDR3 spans 12 amino acids. Per germline, CDR1 PRHDT and CDR2 FYEKMQ (reference sequence). Between the trimmed V and J ends, which lost 4 bases and 4 bases, there was a span of 5 bases. The CDR3, as DNA: TGTGCCAGCAGCTCCCAATACAATGAGCAGTTCTTC. The encoded protein is CASSSQYNEQFF.

The chain carries TRBV6-1 and TRBJ1-1; the D is unclear. The ends were cut back, 3 bases at V and 0 bases at J, with 5 bases in the middle. Germline V gene data show CDR1 as MNHNS and CDR2 as SASEGT. The CDR3 is 13 amino acids. The CDR3: CASSDGMNTEAFF. The CDR3 coding sequence is TGTGCCAGCAGTGACGGAATGAACACTGAAGCTTTCTTT.

The chain joins TRBV6-5 to TRBJ1-2; D not resolved. Germline values: CDR1 MNHEY, CDR2 SVGAGI. Trimming took 0 bases from V and 4 from J, leaving 9 bases between them. This CDR3 is 14 amino acids long. CDR3 sequence (DNA): TGTGCCAGCAGTTACTCGATGGCGGCCTATGGCTACACCTTC. This gives the protein CASSYSMAAYGYTF.

The rearrangement joins TRBV7-9 to TRBJ2-2, with 8 nucleotides matching TRBD1. The CDR3 spans 16 residues. Looked up from germline, CDR1 is SEHNR and CDR2 is FQNEAQ (reference sequence). V dropped 5 bases and J dropped 1; count of bases not matched to a gene: 6. The CDR3 spells CASSPTGTGNTGELFF. The CDR3 bases are TGTGCCAGCAGCCCAACCGGGACAGGGAACACCGGGGAGCTGTTTTTT.

J is TRBJ1-1 and V is TRBV30; weak D call: TRBD1 (6 bases). Germline V gene sequence: CDR1 GTSNPN, CDR2 SVGIG (reference sequence). CDR3 size: 14 residues. The ends were cut back, 3 bases at V and 3 bases at J, with 14 bases in the middle. CDR3 nucleotides: TGTGCCTGGAGCCGGACAGTCGGGGACACTGAAGCTTTCTTT. This translates into CAWSRTVGDTEAFF.

This clone came up a few times. The chain combines TRBV9 with TRBJ1-6; TRBD1 is a possible D gene (6 bases). Germline lookup yields CDR1 SGDLS and CDR2 YYNGEE. CDR3 length: 15 residues. Trimming pared 0 bases from V and 7 bases from J, leaving 11 bases between. Written as DNA, the CDR3 is TGTGCCAGCAGCGTAGTTGGGACAAGAAATTCACCCCTCCACTTT. Protein: CASSVVGTRNSPLHF.

In its sample, this clone was seen a few times. The chain uses TRBV12-5 and TRBJ2-1; 8 nucleotides line up with TRBD1. V lost 8 bases to trimming and J lost 7 bases; unmatched junction nucleotides: 7. The CDR3 spans 13 residues. CDR1 LGHNT and CDR2 FRNRAP come from the germline V gene. The CDR3 is CASSQGARNEQFF. The DNA of the CDR3 is TGTGCTAGTTCGCAGGGGGCGAGGAATGAGCAGTTCTTC.

The rearrangement joins TRBV5-6 to TRBJ2-7; D may be TRBD1 or TRBD2 (6 bases each). The length of the CDR3 is 13 residues. Trimming shortened V by 0 bases and J by 6 bases, and 10 bases separated the two germline ends. CDR1 and CDR2 (germline): SGHDT, YYEEEE. In DNA, the CDR3 is TGTGCCAGCAGCTTGGAGGGGGGAGTCGAGCAGTACTTC. It yields the protein CASSLEGGVEQYF.

This clone has a handful of counts. V and J are TRBV7-9 and TRBJ1-1; 8 positions match TRBD1. Germline V gene sequence: CDR1 SEHNR, CDR2 FQNEAQ (reference sequence). The CDR3 spans 18 residues. The J segment lost 1 base and the V segment lost 6 bases, leaving 16 bases of the junction unmatched. CDR3 DNA sequence: TGTGCCAGCAGTCTACCCCACCCCGATGACAGGGGGAACACTGAAGCTTTCTTT. This sequence encodes CASSLPHPDDRGNTEAFF.

The chain links TRBV2 to TRBJ1-6; D is uncertain. Germline CDR1 and CDR2: SNHLY and FYNNEI. Trimming left V 3 bases short and J 7 bases short, with 13 bases between. The CDR3 extends over 15 amino acids. DNA for the CDR3: TGTGCCAGCAGTGAGGACCAGCTTAAGAATTCACCCCTCCACTTT. Translating it yields CASSEDQLKNSPLHF.